These 16 T cell receptor beta chains were sequenced from one sample in a study of T cell repertoires in cytomegalovirus infection. A single record per CDR3 protein comes from TCRdb applying MiXCR to the reads. The sample carries 350,000 to 450,000 distinct CDR3 sequences, 18% recorded once. Input material: PBMCs. Source of these receptors: a human donor in good health (CMV status not recorded). Some clones in this sample may be carry-over from other donors' samples.

V usage is TRBV20-1 and J usage is TRBJ1-1; weak D call: TRBD1 (6 bases). Trimming took off 5 bases at V and 7 bases at J, with 14 bases between the two ends. Germline CDR1 and CDR2: DFQATT and SNEGSKA (reference sequence). The CDR3 totals 12 residues. The CDR3 protein is CSAFDQGSEAFF. CDR3 DNA sequence: TGCAGTGCTTTTGACCAGGGGAGTGAAGCTTTCTTT.

The CDR3 loop reads CASSRSGTQSDTQYF. In DNA form, the CDR3 reads TGTGCCAGCAGCCGGAGCGGGACTCAGTCAGATACGCAGTATTTT. The V and J genes are TRBV12-3 or TRBV12-4 and TRBJ2-3; TRBD2 agrees at 7 bases. The CDR3 is made up of 15 amino acids. Trimming at V came to 6 bases and at J to 4 bases, leaving 10 bases not matched to a gene.

This chain links TRBV2 with TRBJ2-6, with D possibly TRBD2 on 5 matching bases. This CDR3 contains 15 residues. Trimming took off 7 bases at V and 2 bases at J, with 12 bases between the two ends. CDR1 is SNHLY and CDR2 is FYNNEI in the germline V gene. The CDR3 reads CASNQDSPGANVLTF. As DNA, the CDR3 is TGTGCCAGCAACCAGGACTCCCCTGGGGCCAACGTCCTGACTTTC. The full variable domain, with the rest looked up from reference TRBV2 and TRBJ2-6, is EPEVTQTPSHQVTQMGQEVILRCVPISNHLYFYWYRQILGQKVEFLVSFYNNEISEKSEIFDDQFSVERPDGSNFTLKIRSTKLEDSAMYFCASNQDSPGANVLTFGAGSRLTVL.

There are a few counts of this clonotype. The genes are TRBV27 and TRBJ1-5, with no clear D. The CDR3 is 13 amino acids. Germline V gene data show CDR1 as MNHEY and CDR2 as SMNVEV (reference sequence). V dropped 1 base and J dropped 1 base, with 2 bases sitting between them. The CDR3 here is CASSLWSNQPQHF. The CDR3 bases are TGTGCCAGCAGTTTATGGAGCAATCAGCCCCAGCATTTT.

Only a few counts were recorded for this clonotype. V usage is TRBV20-1 and J usage is TRBJ2-7; D remains ambiguous. Looked up from germline, CDR1 is DFQATT and CDR2 is SNEGSKA (reference sequence). V lost 1 base, J lost 4 bases, and 8 bases lay in between. The CDR3 totals 12 residues. CDR3 amino acids: CSARGQAYEQYF. The CDR3 DNA reads TGCAGTGCTAGAGGCCAGGCGTACGAGCAGTACTTC.

A few counts support this clonotype. This chain connects TRBV7-9 to TRBJ1-5; TRBD1 is a possible D gene (5 bases). The V gene lost 1 base and the J gene lost 5 bases, with 12 bases spanning the gap. Germline V gene lookup returns CDR1 SEHNR and CDR2 FQNEAQ (reference sequence). The CDR3 runs 15 residues. In DNA, the CDR3 is TGTGCCAGCAGCTTAGGAGGCAGGGCTGATCAGCCCCAGCATTTT. Amino acid sequence: CASSLGGRADQPQHF.

This clonotype was recorded only once. This chain links TRBV6-2 or TRBV6-3 with TRBJ2-1, with D perhaps TRBD1 or TRBD2 (6 bases each). CDR1 is MNHEY, CDR2 SVGEGT, per germline. Trimming took 3 bases from V and 5 from J, leaving 14 bases between them. This CDR3 has 15 amino acids. For the CDR3, the DNA is TGTGCCAGCAGTTATTTCGGGGGCGCGAACAATGAGCAGTTCTTC. It translates to CASSYFGGANNEQFF.

V and J are TRBV19 and TRBJ2-1; 8 bases are shared with TRBD2. Losses at the gene ends were 0 bases for V and 3 bases for J; bases not matched to a gene: 7. Germline V CDR1 and CDR2: LNHDA, SQIVND (reference sequence). The CDR3 runs 17 residues. CDR3 DNA: TGTGCCAGTAGTATAGATTTAGCGGGGACAAACTACAATGAGCAGTTCTTC. It translates to CASSIDLAGTNYNEQFF.

A few counts support this clonotype. The chain has TRBV12-5 and TRBJ2-3; 11 nucleotides match TRBD2. Germline V CDR1 and CDR2: LGHNT, FRNRAP. The CDR3 has 21 residues. V was clipped by 2 bases and J by 1 base; unmatched bases: 17. CDR3: CASGLLTPGLAVPAGTDTQYF. The CDR3 nucleotides read TGTGCTAGTGGTTTGCTCACCCCGGGACTAGCGGTCCCGGCTGGCACAGATACGCAGTATTTT.

This clonotype was observed a handful of times. The chain combines TRBV28 with TRBJ2-5, with D perhaps matching TRBD1 or TRBD2 (5 bases each). Germline V gene data show CDR1 as MDHEN and CDR2 as SYDVKM. V was clipped by 5 bases and J by 7 bases, with 11 bases between them. The CDR3 is made up of 12 amino acids. The chain's CDR3 is CASSGGAWTQYF. The CDR3 DNA follows: TGTGCCAGCAGTGGGGGAGCTTGGACCCAGTACTTC. Filled out from reference TRBV28 and TRBJ2-5, the complete variable domain reads DVKVTQSSRYLVKRTGEKVFLECVQDMDHENMFWYRQDPGLGLRLIYFSYDVKMKEKGDIPEGYSVSREKKERFSLILESASTNQTSMYLCASSGGAWTQYFGPGTRLLVL.

V gene TRBV6-1 combines with J gene TRBJ2-1; 9 nucleotides align to TRBD2. Trimming at V came to 7 bases and at J to 10 bases, leaving 11 bases not matched to a gene. The V gene's germline CDR1 is MNHNS and CDR2 SASEGT. The CDR3 is 14 residues long. CDR3 DNA sequence: TGTGCCAGCATTCGGACTAGCGCCGCCAACGAGCAGTTCTTC. Its protein product is CASIRTSAANEQFF.

This clonotype was counted between two and nine times. V usage is TRBV4-2 and J usage is TRBJ1-5; 8 bases are shared with TRBD1. Germline V gives CDR1 LGHNA, CDR2 YNFKEQ. V lost 0 bases, J lost 5 bases, and 9 bases stayed unmatched. The CDR3 is 17 residues long. CDR3 sequence: CASSQDGQGPRYQPQHF. The DNA of the CDR3 is TGTGCCAGCAGCCAAGACGGACAGGGCCCACGTTATCAGCCCCAGCATTTT.

The chain carries TRBV7-2 and TRBJ2-7; D might be TRBD2 (5 bases). This CDR3 is 14 amino acids long. CDR1 is SGHTA and CDR2 is FQGNSA in the germline V gene. Trimming removed 5 bases from V and 4 bases from J, with 15 bases in between. DNA for the CDR3: TGTGCCAGCAGCCTGGCCGTCGGGGAGTACGAGCAGTACTTC. Translated: CASSLAVGEYEQYF.

This clonotype was counted at least ten times. The rearrangement uses TRBV10-3 and TRBJ1-1, with no clear D. This CDR3 is built from 14 residues. Trimming removed 0 bases from V and 1 base from J, with 6 bases in between. Germline V gives CDR1 ENHRY, CDR2 SYGVKD. The CDR3 DNA is TGTGCCATCAGTGAGTCGGGAGGGAACACTGAAGCTTTCTTT. This sequence encodes CAISESGGNTEAFF.

The J gene is TRBJ2-7, the V gene TRBV20-1, with TRBD2 matching 8 bases. CDR3 length equals 14 residues. Germline CDR1 and CDR2: DFQATT and SNEGSKA (reference sequence). The J segment lost 3 bases and the V segment lost 3 bases, leaving 7 bases of the junction unmatched. CDR3 nucleotides: TGCAGTGCTAGTTTACTAGCGGACGTCTACGAGCAGTACTTC. It is translated as CSASLLADVYEQYF.

There are many counts of this clonotype. The chain carries TRBV11-2 and TRBJ1-1; weak D call: TRBD1 (5 bases). Germline values: CDR1 SGHAT, CDR2 FQNNGV. Trimming shortened V by 3 bases and J by 11 bases, and 13 bases separated the two germline ends. This CDR3 contains 12 residues. The CDR3 DNA follows: TGTGCCAGCAGCTTCCGGGCCGAGGGGGCTTTCTTT. It specifies CASSFRAEGAFF.